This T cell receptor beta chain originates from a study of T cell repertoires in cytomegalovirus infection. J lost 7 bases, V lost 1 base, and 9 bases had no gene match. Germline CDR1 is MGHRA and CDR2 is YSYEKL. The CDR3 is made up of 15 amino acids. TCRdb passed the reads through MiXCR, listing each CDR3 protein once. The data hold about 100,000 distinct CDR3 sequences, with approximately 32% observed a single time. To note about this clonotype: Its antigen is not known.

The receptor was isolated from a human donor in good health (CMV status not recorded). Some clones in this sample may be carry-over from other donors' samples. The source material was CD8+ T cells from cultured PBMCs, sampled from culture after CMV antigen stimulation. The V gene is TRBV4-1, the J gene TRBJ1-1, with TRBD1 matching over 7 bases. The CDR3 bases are TGCGCCAGCAGCCAAGTTGTTACAGGGGCGTTTGAAGCTTTCTTT. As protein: CASSQVVTGAFEAFF.